These T cell receptor beta chains were read from a single sample in a study of blood T cell repertoires in COVID-19. Libraries were prepared by immunoSEQ multiplex PCR; TCRdb keeps only in-frame clonotypes and omits some of them. The sample contains some 83,000 clones, roughly 84% of which appear only once. The sample taken for sequencing was peripheral blood. Source of these receptors: a man aged 50-59 years with acute or convalescent COVID-19. CDR3s include the opening cysteine and the closing phenylalanine or tryptophan. The order of the fields is D gene, clone size, J gene, V gene, CDR3 protein, CDR3 DNA. The D gene is left open where the match is weak. Rows may omit the clone size; those that give it use once, few, many or a size class.

NA,NA,TRBJ1-6,TRBV19,CASNSQGGSNSPLHF,TGTGCCAGTAATAGCCAGGGTGGCTCTAATTCACCCCTCCACTTT
TRBD2,NA,TRBJ2-7,TRBV7-2,CASSLEGLAGGDYEQYF,TGTGCCAGCAGCTTAGAGGGACTAGCGGGAGGGGATTACGAGCAGTACTTC
TRBD2,NA,TRBJ2-1,TRBV11-2,CASRTGLAGEHSQFF,TGTGCCAGCAGAACCGGACTAGCGGGAGAACATAGTCAGTTCTTC
NA,NA,TRBJ2-5,TRBV7-2,CASSFDFATQYF,TGTGCCAGCAGCTTTGACTTCGCGACCCAGTACTTC
NA,NA,TRBJ2-2,TRBV3-1/TRBV3-2,CASSQEGLWNTGELFF,TGTGCCAGCAGCCAAGAGGGACTGTGGAACACCGGGGAGCTGTTTTTT
TRBD2,NA,TRBJ2-1,TRBV29-1,CSVLPPFTSGRVHEQFF,TGCAGCGTTCTCCCGCCCTTTACTAGCGGGAGGGTCCATGAGCAGTTCTTC
TRBD1,NA,TRBJ1-1,TRBV7-8,CASYEGARNTEAFF,TGTGCCAGCTACGAGGGGGCGCGGAACACTGAAGCTTTCTTT
NA,NA,TRBJ2-7,TRBV6-5,CASSYSTGGSYYEQYF,TGTGCCAGCAGTTACTCGACGGGCGGGTCTTACTACGAGCAGTACTTC
NA,NA,TRBJ1-1,TRBV28,CASSFFGEAFF,TGTGCCAGCAGTTTTTTCGGTGAAGCTTTCTTT
NA,NA,TRBJ1-5,TRBV19,CASQDRSYSNQPQHF,TGTGCCAGCCAGGACAGATCTTATAGCAATCAGCCCCAGCATTTT
NA,once,TRBJ1-5,TRBV10-3,CAISAARYQPQHF,TGTGCCATCAGTGCCGCGAGATATCAGCCCCAGCATTTT
NA,NA,TRBJ2-2,TRBV2,CASVDDYANTGELFF,TGTGCCAGCGTTGATGACTACGCGAACACCGGGGAGCTGTTTTTT
NA,few,TRBJ1-2,TRBV12-3/TRBV12-4,CASRNRADGYTF,TGTGCCAGCAGGAACAGGGCGGATGGCTACACCTTC
NA,NA,TRBJ2-5,TRBV18,CASSTNHRGETQYF,TGTGCCAGCTCAACGAACCACCGGGGAGAGACCCAGTACTTC
TRBD1,NA,TRBJ1-6,TRBV25-1,CASRGQYNSPLHF,TGTGCCAGCAGGGGACAGTATAATTCACCCCTCCACTTT
TRBD1,NA,TRBJ2-2,TRBV9,CASSVEGQELSGELFF,TGTGCCAGCAGCGTAGAAGGACAGGAGCTTTCCGGGGAGCTGTTTTTT
NA,few,TRBJ2-3,TRBV3-1/TRBV3-2,CASSQGGLITDTQYF,TGTGCCAGCAGCCAAGGTGGACTTATCACAGATACGCAGTATTTT
TRBD1,NA,TRBJ1-2,TRBV5-1,CASSLGQGRGYTF,TGCGCCAGCAGCCTTGGACAGGGGAGGGGCTACACCTTC
TRBD2,NA,TRBJ2-1,TRBV12-5,CASGFSGGLNEQFF,TGTGCTAGTGGTTTCTCGGGGGGACTCAATGAGCAGTTCTTC
NA,NA,TRBJ2-1,TRBV19,CASAGLSSYNEQFF,TGTGCCAGTGCGGGGTTAAGCTCCTACAATGAGCAGTTCTTC
NA,NA,TRBJ2-1,TRBV6-2/TRBV6-3,CASSLGGPYNEQFF,TGTGCCAGCAGTCTAGGGGGTCCCTACAATGAGCAGTTCTTC
NA,NA,TRBJ2-3,TRBV19,CASQPSGLGTDTQYF,TGTGCCAGTCAACCCAGCGGGCTGGGCACAGATACGCAGTATTTT
NA,NA,TRBJ2-3,TRBV6-2/TRBV6-3,CASSVRDPRDTQYF,TGTGCCAGCAGTGTGCGGGACCCGCGGGATACGCAGTATTTT
NA,NA,TRBJ1-2,TRBV11-2,CASSLVSYGYTF,TGTGCCAGCAGCTTAGTTAGCTATGGCTACACCTTC
NA,NA,TRBJ2-7,TRBV9,CASSVSGYEQYF,TGTGCCAGCAGCGTATCCGGCTACGAGCAGTACTTC
TRBD2,NA,TRBJ2-1,TRBV5-1,CASSFGLAGYSEQFF,TGCGCCAGCAGCTTTGGGCTAGCGGGGTACAGTGAGCAGTTCTTC
NA,NA,TRBJ2-1,TRBV18,CASSRQSSYNEQFF,TGTGCCAGCTCACGACAGAGCTCCTACAATGAGCAGTTCTTC
NA,NA,TRBJ2-5,TRBV6-6,CASSGTPKETQYF,TGTGCCAGCAGCGGGACTCCGAAAGAGACCCAGTACTTC
NA,NA,TRBJ2-5,TRBV5-1,CASSLEDRTQYF,TGCGCCAGCAGCTTGGAGGACAGGACCCAGTACTTC
TRBD2,NA,TRBJ2-1,TRBV3-1/TRBV3-2,CASSLGLAGVGNEQFF,TGTGCCAGCAGCCTGGGACTAGCGGGGGTAGGGAATGAGCAGTTCTTC
TRBD2,medium-sized,TRBJ2-7,TRBV6-1,CASSELASGAYEQYF,TGTGCCAGCAGTGAATTAGCTAGCGGGGCCTACGAGCAGTACTTC
NA,NA,TRBJ1-5,TRBV6-6,CASRGGWGNQPQHF,TGTGCCAGCCGGGGAGGGTGGGGCAATCAGCCCCAGCATTTT
TRBD1,NA,TRBJ1-2,TRBV27,CASSPWGTGAGGYTF,TGTGCCAGCAGTCCATGGGGGACAGGGGCTGGTGGCTACACCTTC
NA,NA,TRBJ1-4,TRBV28,CASSPGHVNEKLFF,TGTGCCAGCAGTCCCGGACACGTAAATGAAAAACTGTTTTTT
TRBD2,NA,TRBJ2-3,TRBV7-8,CASSPKREGLRPDTQYF,TGTGCCAGCAGCCCGAAGCGGGAGGGCCTTAGGCCAGATACGCAGTATTTT
NA,NA,TRBJ2-7,TRBV6-5,CAAQAGSSYEQYF,TGTGCAGCCCAGGCAGGATCAAGCTACGAGCAGTACTTC
NA,once,TRBJ1-6,TRBV18,CASSPPTGNSPLHF,TGTGCCAGCTCACCACCGACAGGCAATTCACCCCTCCACTTT
TRBD1,NA,TRBJ1-1,TRBV29-1,CSVQGQGNTEAFF,TGCAGCGTTCAGGGACAGGGGAACACTGAAGCTTTCTTT
TRBD2,NA,TRBJ2-2,TRBV12-5,CASGKTSGGAYTGELFF,TGTGCTAGTGGTAAGACTAGCGGGGGGGCTTACACCGGGGAGCTGTTTTTT
NA,few,TRBJ1-2,TRBV5-3,CARSQYQGGYGYTF,TGTGCCAGAAGCCAGTATCAGGGTGGGTATGGCTACACCTTC